This T cell receptor beta chain was obtained from a study of lymphopenia after photon versus proton radiotherapy. This CDR3 is built from 14 residues. With 2 bases clipped from V and 4 bases from J, the junction kept 5 bases outside the gene matches. CDR1 is SGHRS, CDR2 YFSETQ, per germline. In the case of this clone: Its antigen is currently unknown.

Study observations and caveats: Proton therapy kept repertoires fairly stable, unlike photons, which gained effector/memory cells.

Using immunoSEQ multiplex PCR, the repertoire was profiled, and TCRdb retains in-frame clones only, with some absent. The profile shows about 39,000 clones, 92% of them singletons. This receptor was taken from a man in his sixties with cholangiocarcinoma. Material: peripheral blood, obtained from a patient treated with photon-based radiotherapy. The V gene is TRBV5-1, the J gene TRBJ1-2; TRBD1 matches at 7 bases. As DNA, the CDR3 is TGCGCCAGCAGCTTAGGGACAGTTCCCTATGGCTACACCTTC. Protein: CASSLGTVPYGYTF.